This is a list of T cell receptor beta chains from one sample in a study of cytomegalovirus exposure and HLA in healthy donors. The data were produced by immunoSEQ multiplex PCR, yet TCRdb's version contains in-frame clones alone and is incomplete. The sample holds about 210,000 clones. Source material: PBMCs. The receptors here all came from a woman aged 25-40 years in good health and CMV-seropositive. The CDR3 runs from the conserved cysteine through the conserved F or W. Fields, in order: J gene, D gene, V gene, CDR3 protein, CDR3 DNA. The D gene is left open where the match is weak.

>TRBJ1-2|-|TRBV2
CASSGQTTGYGYTF
TGTGCCAGCAGTGGACAGACAACTGGCTATGGCTACACCTTC
>TRBJ1-1|-|TRBV5-5
CASSLVRGNTEAFF
TGTGCCAGCAGCTTGGTTCGGGGTAACACTGAAGCTTTCTTT
>TRBJ2-7|-|TRBV13
CASSSSQRVRYEQYF
TGTGCCAGCAGCTCCTCACAGAGGGTTCGCTACGAGCAGTACTTC
>TRBJ1-2|-|TRBV7-2
CASSLDRGYTF
TGTGCCAGCAGCTTAGACCGGGGCTACACCTTC
>TRBJ1-1|TRBD1|TRBV2
CASSVQLYRGLGGEAFF
TGTGCCAGCAGTGTACAACTCTACAGGGGGCTGGGGGGTGAAGCTTTCTTT
>TRBJ1-1|-|TRBV19
CATTPLRWGGTEAFF
TGTGCCACCACTCCCCTCCGGTGGGGGGGCACTGAAGCTTTCTTT
>TRBJ1-1|TRBD1|TRBV7-2
CASSLVGQGFEAFF
TGTGCCAGCAGCTTAGTGGGACAGGGTTTTGAAGCCTTCTTT
>TRBJ1-2|TRBD1|TRBV7-2
CASSSLDRTRGYTF
TGTGCCAGCAGCTCATTGGACAGGACGCGGGGCTACACCTTC
>TRBJ1-2|-|TRBV19
CASTGGNYGYTF
TGTGCCAGTACAGGAGGGAACTATGGCTACACCTTC
>TRBJ2-7|TRBD2|TRBV6-1
CASSGLAGYYEQYF
TGTGCCAGCAGCGGCCTAGCGGGTTACTACGAGCAGTACTTC
>TRBJ2-1|TRBD2|TRBV7-2
CASSRLASGSYNEQFF
TGTGCCAGCAGCAGACTAGCTTCGGGCTCCTACAATGAGCAGTTCTTC
>TRBJ2-1|TRBD1|TRBV10-3
CAISENEGGAYNEQFF
TGTGCCATCAGTGAGAACGAAGGGGGCGCCTACAATGAGCAGTTCTTC
>TRBJ1-1|-|TRBV5-6
CASSLLLDSNRNTEAFF
TGTGCCAGCAGCTTATTATTGGACAGCAATAGGAACACTGAAGCTTTCTTT
>TRBJ2-1|TRBD2|TRBV5-1
CASSSRTSGDSYNEQFF
TGCGCCAGCAGCTCTAGGACTAGCGGGGACTCCTACAATGAGCAGTTCTTC
>TRBJ2-3|-|TRBV15
CATSVTGEESDTQYF
TGTGCCACCAGCGTTACAGGGGAGGAGTCAGATACGCAGTATTTT
>TRBJ2-7|-|TRBV27
CASSPSGGRAAYEQYF
TGTGCCAGCAGCCCCTCTGGGGGCAGGGCAGCCTACGAGCAGTACTTC
>TRBJ1-1|TRBD1|TRBV19
CATRQGAFLMNTEAFF
TGTGCCACAAGACAGGGGGCCTTCTTAATGAACACTGAAGCTTTCTTT
>TRBJ2-7|-|TRBV11-2
CASSWQGQGEQYF
TGTGCCAGCAGTTGGCAGGGGCAAGGCGAGCAGTACTTC
>TRBJ1-2|-|TRBV4-1
CASSQASGGDGGYTF
TGCGCCAGCAGCCAAGCCTCGGGGGGGGACGGGGGCTACACCTTC
>TRBJ2-1|TRBD2|TRBV23-1
CARPKRENSGEQFF
TGCGCCAGACCCAAGCGGGAAAACAGTGGTGAGCAGTTCTTC
>TRBJ1-2|-|TRBV6-5
CASSYSAFNYGYTF
TGTGCCAGCAGTTACTCAGCGTTTAACTATGGCTACACCTTC
>TRBJ2-5|-|TRBV6-6
CASSYDREATQYF
TGTGCCAGCAGTTATGACAGGGAGGCCACCCAGTACTTC
>TRBJ2-7|-|TRBV6-1
CASSEYYEQYF
TGTGCCAGCAGTGAGTACTACGAGCAGTACTTC
>TRBJ1-4|-|TRBV30
CAWMATSTNEKLFF
TGTGCCTGGATGGCCACCTCAACTAATGAAAAACTGTTTTTT
>TRBJ1-2|TRBD1|TRBV28
CASSRPGTGLYYGYTF
TGTGCCAGCAGTCGACCCGGGACAGGCCTTTACTATGGCTACACCTTC
>TRBJ1-2|-|TRBV4-2
CASSQEMGQRSYGYTF
TGTGCCAGCAGCCAAGAAATGGGGCAAAGGAGCTATGGCTACACCTTC
>TRBJ2-7|TRBD1|TRBV27
CASVSGTGSYEQYF
TGTGCCAGTGTATCCGGGACAGGGTCCTACGAGCAGTACTTC
>TRBJ2-7|-|TRBV30
CAWMRGLNYEQYF
TGTGCCTGGATGCGGGGCCTGAACTACGAGCAGTACTTC
>TRBJ2-1|TRBD2|TRBV6-6
CASSRTRSTFHEQFF
TGTGCCAGCAGCCGGACTAGATCTACGTTCCATGAGCAGTTCTTC
>TRBJ1-2|-|TRBV5-8
CASSFLQGGYTF
TGTGCCAGCAGCTTTCTCCAGGGAGGCTACACCTTC
>TRBJ1-1|-|TRBV11-3
CASSLVGGVCAEAFF
TGTGCCAGCAGCTTAGTGGGAGGGGTGTGCGCTGAAGCTTTCTTT